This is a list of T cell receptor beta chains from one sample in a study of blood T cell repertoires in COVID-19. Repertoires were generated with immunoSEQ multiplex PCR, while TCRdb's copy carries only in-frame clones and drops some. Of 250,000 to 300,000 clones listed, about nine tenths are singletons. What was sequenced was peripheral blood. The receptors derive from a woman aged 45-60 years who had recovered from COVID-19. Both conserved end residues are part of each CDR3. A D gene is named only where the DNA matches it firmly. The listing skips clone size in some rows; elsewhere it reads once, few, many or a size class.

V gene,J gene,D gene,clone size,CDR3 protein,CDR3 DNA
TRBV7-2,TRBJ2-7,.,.,CASSLNRVLEQYF,TGTGCCAGCAGCTTAAACAGGGTCCTCGAGCAGTACTTC
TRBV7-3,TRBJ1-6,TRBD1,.,CASSLQGGNNSPLHF,TGTGCCAGCAGCCTACAGGGGGGGAATAATTCACCCCTCCACTTT
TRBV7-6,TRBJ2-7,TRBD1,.,CASSLRQRLGTGPYEQYF,TGTGCCAGCAGCCTCAGGCAGAGATTAGGGACAGGACCTTACGAGCAGTACTTC
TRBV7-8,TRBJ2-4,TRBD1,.,CASSLMFRGLDKNIQYF,TGTGCCAGCAGCTTAATGTTCAGGGGGCTGGACAAAAACATTCAGTACTTC
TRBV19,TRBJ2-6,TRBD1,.,CASSFTGTGGARSGANVLTF,TGTGCCAGTAGTTTCACCGGGACAGGGGGCGCTCGTTCTGGGGCCAACGTCCTGACTTTC
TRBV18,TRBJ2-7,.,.,CASSPELPPHEQYF,TGTGCCAGCTCACCAGAGCTCCCACCCCACGAGCAGTACTTC
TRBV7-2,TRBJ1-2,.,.,CASSYNPAGRRRDYGYTF,TGTGCCAGCAGCTACAACCCAGCGGGCAGGCGGCGGGACTATGGCTACACCTTC
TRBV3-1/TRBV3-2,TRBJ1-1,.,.,CASSQYVSDTEAFF,TGTGCCAGCAGCCAGTACGTATCGGACACTGAAGCTTTCTTT
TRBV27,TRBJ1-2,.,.,CASSYGALYGYTF,TGTGCCAGCAGTTATGGGGCTCTATATGGCTACACCTTC
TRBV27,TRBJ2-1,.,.,CASNRGRVISHNEQFF,TGTGCCAGCAATCGGGGGAGAGTCATTTCCCACAATGAGCAGTTCTTC
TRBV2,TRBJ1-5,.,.,CASRDAGQPQHF,TGTGCCAGCAGGGACGCGGGGCAGCCCCAGCATTTT
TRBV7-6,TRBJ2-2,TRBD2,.,CASSHSGGGASTGELFF,TGTGCCAGCAGCCACTCGGGAGGGGGAGCGTCCACCGGGGAGCTGTTTTTT
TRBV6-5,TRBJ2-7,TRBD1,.,CASSYGRDRGEQYF,TGTGCCAGCAGTTACGGCCGGGACAGGGGAGAGCAGTACTTC
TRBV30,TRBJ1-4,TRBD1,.,CAWSEGAGDEKLFF,TGTGCCTGGAGTGAGGGGGCAGGGGACGAAAAACTGTTTTTT
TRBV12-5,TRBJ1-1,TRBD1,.,CASGALQGANLMNTEAFF,TGTGCTAGTGGGGCATTACAGGGGGCAAATCTAATGAACACTGAAGCTTTCTTT
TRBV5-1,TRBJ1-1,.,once,CASSSLMTGNTEAFF,TGCGCCAGCAGCTCCCTAATGACAGGGAACACTGAAGCTTTCTTT
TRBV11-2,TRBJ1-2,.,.,CASSPTGSYGYTF,TGTGCCAGCAGCCCCACAGGAAGCTATGGCTACACCTTC
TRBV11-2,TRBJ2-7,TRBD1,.,CASSFRDSSLYEQYF,TGTGCCAGCAGCTTTAGGGACAGCTCCCTCTACGAGCAGTACTTC
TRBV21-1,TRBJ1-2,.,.,CASSIPTGPYNYGCSYTF,.
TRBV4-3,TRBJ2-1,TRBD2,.,CASSQGASGGRNEQFF,TGCGCCAGCAGCCAAGGGGCTAGCGGGGGTCGGAATGAGCAGTTCTTC
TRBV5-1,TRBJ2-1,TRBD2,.,CASSLTSGSWNEQFF,TGCGCCAGCAGCTTGACTAGCGGGAGCTGGAATGAGCAGTTCTTC
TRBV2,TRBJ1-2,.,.,CASSANQGGYTF,TGTGCCAGCAGTGCTAACCAGGGGGGCTACACCTTC
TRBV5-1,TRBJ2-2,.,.,CASSFYRDVTGELFF,TGCGCCAGCAGCTTTTACAGGGACGTCACCGGGGAGCTGTTTTTT
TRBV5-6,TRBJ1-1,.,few,CASSYPGIEAFF,TGTGCCAGCAGCTATCCGGGGATTGAAGCTTTCTTT
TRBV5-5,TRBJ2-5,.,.,CASSLGGYLETQYF,TGTGCCAGCAGCTTGGGAGGGTATCTTGAGACCCAGTACTTC
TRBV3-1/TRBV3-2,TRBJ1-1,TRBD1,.,CASSQGTGNTEAFF,TGTGCCAGCAGCCAAGGGACAGGGAACACTGAAGCTTTCTTT
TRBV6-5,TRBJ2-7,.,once,CASTEVSSWPYEQYF,TGTGCCAGCACCGAGGTGTCTTCCTGGCCCTACGAGCAGTACTTC
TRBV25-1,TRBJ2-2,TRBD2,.,CASSESGGTGELFF,TGTGCCAGCAGTGAATCCGGGGGGACCGGGGAGCTGTTTTTT
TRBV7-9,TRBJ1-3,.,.,CASSPNRGSGNTIYF,TGTGCCAGCAGCCCTAATAGGGGTTCTGGAAACACCATATATTTT
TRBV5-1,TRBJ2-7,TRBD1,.,CASSSPGTGNYEQYF,TGCGCCAGCAGCAGCCCCGGGACAGGGAACTACGAGCAGTACTTC
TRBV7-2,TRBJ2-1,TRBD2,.,CASSEEGTSGLNEQFF,TGTGCCAGCAGCGAAGAAGGGACTAGCGGCCTCAATGAGCAGTTCTTC
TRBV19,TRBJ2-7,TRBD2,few,CASSLASGYEQYF,TGTGCCAGTAGCCTGGCTAGCGGATACGAGCAGTACTTC
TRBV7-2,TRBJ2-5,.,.,CASSYTGSYQETQYF,TGTGCCAGCAGCTACACAGGGAGTTACCAAGAGACCCAGTACTTC
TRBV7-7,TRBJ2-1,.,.,CASSFSAGAYNEQFF,TGTGCTAGCAGCTTTTCGGCGGGTGCCTACAATGAGCAGTTCTTC
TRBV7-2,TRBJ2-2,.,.,CASSRPGTQNTGELFF,TGTGCCAGCAGCCGCCCCGGGACACAAAACACCGGGGAGCTGTTTTTT
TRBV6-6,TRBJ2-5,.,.,CASTYGTSRGKPTQYF,TGTGCCAGCACCTACGGGACTTCTAGGGGCAAGCCGACCCAGTACTTC
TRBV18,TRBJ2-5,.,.,CASSQWGLEGETQYF,TGTGCCAGCTCACAATGGGGGCTAGAGGGAGAGACCCAGTACTTC
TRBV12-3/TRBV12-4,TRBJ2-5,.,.,CASRGTPQETQYF,TGTGCCAGCAGAGGGACACCCCAAGAGACCCAGTACTTC
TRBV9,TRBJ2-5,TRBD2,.,CASSARRTSGGGETQYF,TGTGCCAGCAGCGCGAGACGGACGAGCGGGGGCGGGGAGACCCAGTACTTC
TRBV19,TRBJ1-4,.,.,CASRMGQPEGKLFF,TGTGCCAGTAGAATGGGCCAGCCGGAGGGAAAACTGTTTTTT
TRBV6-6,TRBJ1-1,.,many,CASSRPNTEAFF,TGTGCCAGCAGCCGACCAAACACTGAAGCTTTCTTT
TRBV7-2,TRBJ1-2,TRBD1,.,CASSSSRGANYGYTF,TGTGCCAGCAGCTCCTCCAGGGGGGCTAACTATGGCTACACCTTC
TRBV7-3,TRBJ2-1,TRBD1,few,CASSPTGGPYNEQFF,TGTGCCAGCAGCCCGACAGGGGGTCCCTACAATGAGCAGTTCTTC
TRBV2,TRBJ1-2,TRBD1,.,CASSKKTGNGGYTF,TGTGCCAGCAGTAAAAAGACAGGGAACGGTGGCTACACCTTC
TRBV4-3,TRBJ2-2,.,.,CASSQVGGTGELFF,TGCGCCAGCAGCCAAGTCGGGGGAACCGGGGAGCTGTTTTTT
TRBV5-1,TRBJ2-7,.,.,CASSSGGGGQYF,TGCGCCAGCAGCTCCGGGGGAGGAGGGCAGTACTTC
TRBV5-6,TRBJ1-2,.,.,CASSLRLAGIRGGYTF,TGTGCCAGCAGCTTGAGGTTGGCGGGGATTAGAGGTGGCTACACCTTC
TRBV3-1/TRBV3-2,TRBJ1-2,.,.,CASSQDRQDNGYTF,TGTGCCAGCAGCCAAGATCGTCAGGACAATGGCTACACCTTC
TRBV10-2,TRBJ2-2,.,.,CASKRGGRGAPNTGELFF,TGCGCCAGCAAGAGGGGTGGCAGGGGAGCCCCGAACACCGGGGAGCTGTTTTTT
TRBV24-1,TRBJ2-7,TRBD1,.,CATAGTGLGEQYF,TGTGCCACCGCCGGGACAGGGTTAGGCGAGCAGTACTTC
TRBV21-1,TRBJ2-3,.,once,CASSITADLGCGTQYF,TGTGCCAGCAGCATTACAGCGGACCTTGGTTGCGGCACGCAGTATTTT
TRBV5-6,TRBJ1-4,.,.,CASSYASRGREKLFF,TGTGCCAGCAGCTATGCCTCCAGGGGACGGGAAAAACTGTTTTTT
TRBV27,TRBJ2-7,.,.,CASSIRGGAYEQYF,TGTGCCAGCAGCATCCGAGGGGGGGCCTACGAGCAGTACTTC
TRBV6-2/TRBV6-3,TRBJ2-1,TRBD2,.,CASSYTSGRISEQFF,TGTGCCAGCAGTTACACTAGCGGGAGAATTAGTGAGCAGTTCTTC
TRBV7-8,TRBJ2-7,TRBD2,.,CASSSPTSGTYEQYF,TGTGCCAGCAGCTCGCCGACTAGCGGGACCTACGAGCAGTACTTC
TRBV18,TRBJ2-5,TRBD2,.,CASALAGAGETQYF,TGTGCCAGCGCCCTAGCTGGAGCGGGGGAGACCCAGTACTTC
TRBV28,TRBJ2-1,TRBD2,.,CASSWTSGRVRGDEQFF,TGTGCCAGCAGTTGGACTAGCGGGAGGGTCAGGGGAGATGAGCAGTTCTTC
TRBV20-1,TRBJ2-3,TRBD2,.,CSASGLAGITDTQYF,TGCAGTGCTAGTGGGCTAGCGGGAATCACAGATACGCAGTATTTT
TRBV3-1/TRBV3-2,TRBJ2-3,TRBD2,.,CASSPVGGGRAFPYF,TGTGCCAGCAGCCCCGTGGGTGGCGGGAGGGCCTTTCCGTATTTT